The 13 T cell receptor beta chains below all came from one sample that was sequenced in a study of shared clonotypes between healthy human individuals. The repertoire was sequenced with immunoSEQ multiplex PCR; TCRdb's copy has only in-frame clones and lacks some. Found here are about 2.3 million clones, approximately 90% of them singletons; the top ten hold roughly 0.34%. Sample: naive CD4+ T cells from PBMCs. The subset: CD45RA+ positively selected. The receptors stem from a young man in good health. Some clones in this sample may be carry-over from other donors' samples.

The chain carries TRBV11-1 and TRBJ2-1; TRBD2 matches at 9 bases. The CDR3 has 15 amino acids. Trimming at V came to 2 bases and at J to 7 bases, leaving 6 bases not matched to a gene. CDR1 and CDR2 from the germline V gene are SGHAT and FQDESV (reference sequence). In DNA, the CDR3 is TGTGCCAGCAGCTTATTCAGCGGGAGGTCGAATGAGCAGTTCTTC. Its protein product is CASSLFSGRSNEQFF.

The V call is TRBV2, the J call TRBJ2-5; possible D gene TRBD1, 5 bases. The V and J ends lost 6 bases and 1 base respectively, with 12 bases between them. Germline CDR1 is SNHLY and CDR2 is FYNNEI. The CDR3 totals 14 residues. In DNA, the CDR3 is TGTGCCAGCAGCGACAGCAACACCCAAGAGACCCAGTACTTC. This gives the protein CASSDSNTQETQYF.

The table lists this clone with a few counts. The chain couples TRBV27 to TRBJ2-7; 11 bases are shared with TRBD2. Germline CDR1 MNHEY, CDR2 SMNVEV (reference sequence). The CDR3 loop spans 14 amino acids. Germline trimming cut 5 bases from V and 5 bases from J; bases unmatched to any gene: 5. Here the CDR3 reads CASSPGLAGHEQYF. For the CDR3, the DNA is TGTGCCAGCAGTCCCGGACTAGCGGGCCACGAGCAGTACTTC.

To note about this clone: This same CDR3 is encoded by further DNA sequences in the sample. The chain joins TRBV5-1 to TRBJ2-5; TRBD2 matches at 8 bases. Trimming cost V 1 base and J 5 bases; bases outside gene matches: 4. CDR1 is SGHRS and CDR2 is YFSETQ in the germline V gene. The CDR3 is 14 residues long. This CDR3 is CASSLSGSGETQYF. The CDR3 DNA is TGCGCCAGCAGCTTGAGCGGGAGCGGGGAGACCCAGTACTTC.

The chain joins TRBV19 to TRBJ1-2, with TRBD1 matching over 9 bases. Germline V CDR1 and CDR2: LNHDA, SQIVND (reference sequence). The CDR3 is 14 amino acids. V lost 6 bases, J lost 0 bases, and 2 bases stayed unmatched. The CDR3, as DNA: TGTGCCAGTAGGACAGGGGGGGCTAACTATGGCTACACCTTC. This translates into CASRTGGANYGYTF.

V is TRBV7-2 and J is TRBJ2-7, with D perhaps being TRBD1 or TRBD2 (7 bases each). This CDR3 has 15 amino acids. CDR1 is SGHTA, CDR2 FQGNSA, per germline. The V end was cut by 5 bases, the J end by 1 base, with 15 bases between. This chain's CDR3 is CASSKGGGQSYEQYF. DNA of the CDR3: TGTGCCAGCAGCAAAGGGGGGGGACAGTCCTACGAGCAGTACTTC.

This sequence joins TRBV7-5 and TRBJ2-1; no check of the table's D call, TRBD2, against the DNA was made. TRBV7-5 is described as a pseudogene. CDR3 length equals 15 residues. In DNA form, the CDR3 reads TGTGTCAGAAGCCCCAGGCTAGCGGGAGTAGATGAGCAGTTCTTC. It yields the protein CVRSPRLAGVDEQFF.

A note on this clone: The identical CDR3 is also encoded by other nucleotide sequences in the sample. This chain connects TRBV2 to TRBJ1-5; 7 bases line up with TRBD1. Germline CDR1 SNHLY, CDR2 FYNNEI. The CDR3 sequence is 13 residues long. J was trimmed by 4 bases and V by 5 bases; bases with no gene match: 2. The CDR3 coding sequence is TGTGCCAGCAGTCCGACAGGGAATCAGCCCCAGCATTTT. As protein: CASSPTGNQPQHF. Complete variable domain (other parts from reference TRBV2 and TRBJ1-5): EPEVTQTPSHQVTQMGQEVILRCVPISNHLYFYWYRQILGQKVEFLVSFYNNEISEKSEIFDDQFSVERPDGSNFTLKIRSTKLEDSAMYFCASSPTGNQPQHFGDGTRLSIL.

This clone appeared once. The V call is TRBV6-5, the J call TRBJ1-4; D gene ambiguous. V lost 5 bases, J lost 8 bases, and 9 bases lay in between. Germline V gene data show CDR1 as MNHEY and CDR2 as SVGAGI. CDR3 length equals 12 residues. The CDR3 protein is CASSDFREKLFF. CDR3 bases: TGTGCCAGCAGTGATTTCCGAGAAAAACTGTTTTTT.

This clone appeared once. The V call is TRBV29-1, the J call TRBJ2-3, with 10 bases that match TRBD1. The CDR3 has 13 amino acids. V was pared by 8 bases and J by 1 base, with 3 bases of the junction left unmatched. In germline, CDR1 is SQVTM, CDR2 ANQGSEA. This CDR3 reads CSSDRGGTDTQYF. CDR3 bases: TGCAGCTCGGACAGGGGGGGCACAGATACGCAGTATTTT.

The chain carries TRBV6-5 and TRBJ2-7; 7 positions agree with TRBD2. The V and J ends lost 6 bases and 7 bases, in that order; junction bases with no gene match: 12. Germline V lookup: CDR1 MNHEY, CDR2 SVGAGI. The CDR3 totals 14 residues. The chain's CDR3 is CASRTGTTAREQYF. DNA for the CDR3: TGTGCCAGCAGAACTGGGACTACAGCCCGAGAGCAGTACTTC.

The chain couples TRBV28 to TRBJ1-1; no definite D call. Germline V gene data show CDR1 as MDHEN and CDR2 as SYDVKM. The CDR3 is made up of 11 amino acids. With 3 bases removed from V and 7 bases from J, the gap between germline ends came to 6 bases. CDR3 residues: CASSFLDEAFF. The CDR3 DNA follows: TGTGCCAGCAGTTTCCTCGATGAAGCTTTCTTT.

CDR3 nucleotide sequence: TGTGCCAGCAGCAAAAATCCAGTGAAACCGGCGGGGGATGGCTACACCTTC. Translation gives CASSKNPVKPAGDGYTF. The chain employs TRBV21-1 and TRBJ1-2. TRBV21-1 is reported as a pseudogene. CDR3 length: 17 amino acids.